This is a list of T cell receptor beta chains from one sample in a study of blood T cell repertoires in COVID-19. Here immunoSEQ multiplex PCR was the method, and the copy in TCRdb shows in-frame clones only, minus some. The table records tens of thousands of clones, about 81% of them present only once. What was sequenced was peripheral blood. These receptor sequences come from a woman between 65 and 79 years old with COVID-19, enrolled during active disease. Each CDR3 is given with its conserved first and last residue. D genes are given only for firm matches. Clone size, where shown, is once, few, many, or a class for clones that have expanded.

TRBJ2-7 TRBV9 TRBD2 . TGTGCCAGCAGCACCGGGACTAGATCCTACGAGCAGTACTTC CASSTGTRSYEQYF
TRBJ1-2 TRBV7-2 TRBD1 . TGTGCCAGCAGCTTAGGCCCAGGGGGGCAGATCTATGGCTACACCTTC CASSLGPGGQIYGYTF
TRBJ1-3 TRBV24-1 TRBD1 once TGTGCCACCAGTGACCCGACAGGGGGAGAGGCCATATATTTT CATSDPTGGEAIYF
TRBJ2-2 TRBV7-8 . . TGTGCCAGCAGCCAGAAGGCAGGGTTGGTCGGGGAGCTGTTTTTT CASSQKAGLVGELFF
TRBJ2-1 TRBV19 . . TGTGCCAGTAGGAGGAGCGGTGGTGAGCAGTTCTTC CASRRSGGEQFF
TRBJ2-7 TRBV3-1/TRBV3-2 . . TGTGCCAGCAGCCATAGTTGGGGACAAACCTACGAGCAGTACTTC CASSHSWGQTYEQYF
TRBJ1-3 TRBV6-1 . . TGTGCCAGCAGTGAACCGGACTTCTGGTCCTCTGGAAACACCATATATTTT CASSEPDFWSSGNTIYF
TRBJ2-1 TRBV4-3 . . TGCGCCAGCAGCCAAGATTGGGCCTCCTACAATGAGCAGTTCTTC CASSQDWASYNEQFF
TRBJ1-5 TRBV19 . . TGTGCCAGTAGTATGGGCTCCAGAGATCAGCCCCAGCATTTT CASSMGSRDQPQHF
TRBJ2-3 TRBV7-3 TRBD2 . TGTGCCAGCAGCTTAATCCCTACTAGCGTAACAGATACGCAGTATTTT CASSLIPTSVTDTQYF
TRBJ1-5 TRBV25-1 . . TGTGCCAGCAGTGAATCCTCCTACCGGGGGAATCAGCCCCAGCATTTT CASSESSYRGNQPQHF
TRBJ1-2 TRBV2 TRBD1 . TGTGCCAGCACCCCGGAGGGGACAGGGGATGGCTACACCTTC CASTPEGTGDGYTF
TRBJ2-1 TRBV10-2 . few TGCGCCAGCAGCGTTCGAGGGAGCTCCTACAATGAGCAGTTCTTC CASSVRGSSYNEQFF
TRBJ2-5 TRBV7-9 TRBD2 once TGTGCCAGCAGCACCAGGACTAGCGGAGATCAAGAGACCCAGTACTTC CASSTRTSGDQETQYF
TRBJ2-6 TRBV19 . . TGTGCCAGTTGTGGGGGGGCGCACACTGGGGCCAACGTCCTGACTTTC CASCGGAHTGANVLTF
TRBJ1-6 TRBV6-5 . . TGTGCCAGCAGTTACTCGCTACAGAATTCACCCCTCCACTTT CASSYSLQNSPLHF
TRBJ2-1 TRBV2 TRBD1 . TGTGCCAGCAGTCCAGGGGGCCGTAGCTACAATGAGCAGTTCTTC CASSPGGRSYNEQFF
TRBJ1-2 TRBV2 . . TGTGCCAGCAGTGGCCACAGGGAGGGGTATGGCTACACCTTC CASSGHREGYGYTF
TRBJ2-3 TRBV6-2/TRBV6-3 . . TGTGCCAGCAGCCCCCGACCTGAGAGCGCAGATACGCAGTATTTT CASSPRPESADTQYF
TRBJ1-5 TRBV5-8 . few TGTGCCAGCAGCTTGGAACAGGGTAACAATCAGCCCCAGCATTTT CASSLEQGNNQPQHF
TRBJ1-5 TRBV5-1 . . TGCGCCAGCAGCTTGAACGGGTTCAATCAGCCCCAGCATTTT CASSLNGFNQPQHF
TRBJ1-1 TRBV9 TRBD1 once TGTGCCAGCAGCGTAGAGACAGGGCCTAGTGGTGTAGTTAAGAACACTGAAGCTTTCTTT CASSVETGPSGVVKNTEAFF
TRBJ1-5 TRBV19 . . TGTGCCAGTAGTATAAGCTATCAGCCCCAGCATTTT CASSISYQPQHF
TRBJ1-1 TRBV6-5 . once TGTGCCAGCAGTTCGATCCTCGGGACACCTTACACTGAAGCTTTCTTT CASSSILGTPYTEAFF
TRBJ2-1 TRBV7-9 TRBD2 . TGTGCCAGCAGCTTACTAGCGGAAGAGCAGTTCTTC CASSLLAEEQFF
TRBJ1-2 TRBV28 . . TGTGCCAGCAGGGGCTTTCTGAGGGACTATGGCTACACCTTC CASRGFLRDYGYTF
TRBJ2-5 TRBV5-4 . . TGTGCCAGCAGCTTCCGTATGAGTAGCGGAGGAGAGACCCAGTACTTC CASSFRMSSGGETQYF
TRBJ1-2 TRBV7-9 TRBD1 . TGTGCCAGCAGCCCCCGACAGGGAGACTATGGCTACACCTTC CASSPRQGDYGYTF
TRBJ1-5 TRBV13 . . TGTGCCAGCAGTTACGGGGTCTCTCAGCCCCAGCATTTT CASSYGVSQPQHF
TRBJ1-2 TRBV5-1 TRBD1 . TGCGCCAGCAGCTTGGAGGGGGACAGGTACGGCTACACCTTC CASSLEGDRYGYTF
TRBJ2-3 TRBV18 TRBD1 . TGTGCCAGCTCACTAGACAGGGGTATGGATACGCAGTATTTT CASSLDRGMDTQYF
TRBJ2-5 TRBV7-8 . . TGTGCCAGCAGCGCCTTTAACTTGGTCGGGGAGACCCAGTACTTC CASSAFNLVGETQYF
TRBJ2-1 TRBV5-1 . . TGCGCCAGCAGCTTGTCCGGGGAGGGGGTGAATGAGCAGTTCTTC CASSLSGEGVNEQFF
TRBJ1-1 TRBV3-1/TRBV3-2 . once TGTGCCAGCAGCCAGAATAGGGGCACTGAAGCTTTCTTT CASSQNRGTEAFF
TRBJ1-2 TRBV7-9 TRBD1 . TGTGCCAGCAGATTGGACAGGGCGGACTATGGCTACACCTTC CASRLDRADYGYTF
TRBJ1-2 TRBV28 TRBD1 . TGTGCCAGCACCTCGGGTGCAGGGGGCTTAAACTATGGCTACACCTTC CASTSGAGGLNYGYTF
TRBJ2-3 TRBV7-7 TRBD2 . TGTGCTAGCAGCTCTGGACTAGCGGGAGTGACAGATACGCAGTATTTT CASSSGLAGVTDTQYF
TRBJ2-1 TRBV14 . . TGTGCCAGCAACAGGGTATGGGGCAATGAGCAGTTCTTC CASNRVWGNEQFF
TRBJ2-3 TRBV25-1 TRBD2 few TGTGCCAGCAGACCAAGCGGGAGCCGCGGTACGCAGTATTTT CASRPSGSRGTQYF
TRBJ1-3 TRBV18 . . TGTGCCAGCTCACCACGCGCCGGGGAGGCCATATATTTT CASSPRAGEAIYF
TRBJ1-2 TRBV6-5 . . TGTGCCAGCACCGCAGACACGGGAGCTAACTATGGCTACACCTTC CASTADTGANYGYTF
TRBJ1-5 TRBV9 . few TGTGCCAGCAGCGTAGGACGGGATCAGCCCCAGCATTTT CASSVGRDQPQHF
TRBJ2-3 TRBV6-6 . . TGTGCCAGCAGTTACTATGGTCCTCAGGGACTGGACTTT CASSYYGPQGLDF
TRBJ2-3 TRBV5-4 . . TGTGCCAGTGCTGAGAGCCGCACAGATACGCAGTATTTT CASAESRTDTQYF
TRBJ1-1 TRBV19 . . TGTGCCAGTAGTATAGAGGCCAGGGGGAACACTGAAGCTTTCTTT CASSIEARGNTEAFF
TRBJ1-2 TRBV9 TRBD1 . TGTGCCAGCAGCGTAGGCGCCAGGGGGAGAGATGGCTACACCTTC CASSVGARGRDGYTF
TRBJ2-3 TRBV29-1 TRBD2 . TGCAGCGCCTGGGGCGGGAGTTCTGATACGCAGTATTTT CSAWGGSSDTQYF
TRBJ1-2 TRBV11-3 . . TGTGCCAGCAGCACCCGCGGAGCTAACTATGGCTACACCTTC CASSTRGANYGYTF
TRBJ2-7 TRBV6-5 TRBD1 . TGTGCCAGCAGCCGGGGACAGGGGTCCTACGAGCAGTACTTC CASSRGQGSYEQYF
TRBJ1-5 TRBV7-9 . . TGTGCCAGCAGCTCCAGCGGGGCGCGTAACAATCAGCCCCAGCATTTT CASSSSGARNNQPQHF
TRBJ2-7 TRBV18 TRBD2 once TGTGCCAGCTCACCACGGGGGGGAGACCCATACGAGCAGTACTTC CASSPRGGDPYEQYF
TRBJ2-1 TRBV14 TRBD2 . TGTGCCAGCAGCCAAGCGCTAGCGGGAGTCTGGGAGCAGTTCTTC CASSQALAGVWEQFF
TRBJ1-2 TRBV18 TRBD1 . TGTGCCAGCTCACGAGCTGCCGGGACAGGGGGATTCTACACCTTC CASSRAAGTGGFYTF